Listed below are T cell receptor beta chains from one sample, sequenced in a study of CD8+ T cells in alopecia areata. Libraries were prepared by immunoSEQ multiplex PCR; TCRdb keeps only in-frame clonotypes and omits some of them. Altogether about 150,000 clones are present, around 50% being singletons, with the ten largest covering roughly 21%. The sequences come from CD8+ T cells sorted from blood, collected at week 0. These receptors all come from a human donor with alopecia areata. Each CDR3 is given without its conserved first and last residue. Each record gives: V gene, clone size, CDR3 protein. Where a row states a size, it is once, few, many or the class of an expanded clone; other rows omit it.

>TRBV6-5|-
ASSHQGPTDTQY
>TRBV7-9|-
ASSRRDGGYNTEAF
>TRBV4-2|-
ASSQAAGAEGETQY
>TRBV4-1|few
ASSQDPMGQKEKLF
>TRBV15|-
ATSRERVNTEAF
>TRBV12-5|few
ASGEGSRAF
>TRBV29-1|few
SVLSTSYEQF
>TRBV27|-
ASSSRLRGEDYGYT
>TRBV30|-
AWSGARPGYGYT
>TRBV30|-
AWTQGRLEQY
>TRBV29-1|-
SAQGTGGYEQY
>TRBV2|-
ASSYLNPGQENYGYT
>TRBV2|-
ASSDGLADQY
>TRBV6-1|once
ASSEAGPNTEAF
>TRBV30|-
AWSDHPGGDEQF
>TRBV9|-
ASSLLTGQGQETQY
>TRBV6-5|-
ASSPRQGIIYGYT
>TRBV29-1|few
SVEEIWGTQY
>TRBV28|-
ASSFVLFGLIYYNEQF
>TRBV7-6|-
ASSPLWAGKDEKLF
>TRBV29-1|few
SVEVDGTQY
>TRBV30|-
AWSVPGSYNEQF
>TRBV7-2|few
ASSFGQGGEKLF
>TRBV7-9|-
ASSSTTYEQY
>TRBV6-5|-
ASRSGQGHQPQH
>TRBV15|-
ATSVPGGNTDTQY
>TRBV23-1|-
ASSHHHRGYGYT
>TRBV5-6|few
ASSLTGTSEAF
>TRBV27|-
ASSLIPGTPESPLH
>TRBV6-1|once
ASSEYQAPAYEQY
>TRBV7-2|-
ASSLSEWGNTEAF
>TRBV30|-
AWTTQGPEQY
>TRBV27|-
ASSWGGYREPLH
>TRBV13|many
ASSILIRDANYNEQF
>TRBV29-1|-
SVETDRAGEGYT
>TRBV30|-
AWSESESTDTQY
>TRBV29-1|-
SVEGGDSNQPQH
>TRBV14|few
ASSPTGRSYNSPLH
>TRBV29-1|-
SVEGDRESTEAF
>TRBV11-2|-
ASRRGTGGSYEQY
>TRBV4-1|-
ASSQDRGPTYEQY
>TRBV29-1|few
SVPHLYGYT
>TRBV29-1|-
SVDNPEQF
>TRBV11-2|-
ASSFSKAHGTHFYGYT
>TRBV29-1|few
SVEGSRGYNEQF
>TRBV29-1|-
SVAGQDVDYGYT